This T cell receptor (beta chain) stems from a study of shared T cell receptors in the human thymus. The protocol was immunoSEQ multiplex PCR, while the TCRdb copy is restricted to in-frame clones and leaves out a portion. The sample lists about 400,000 clones, approximately 95% occurring once. This CDR3 spans 16 amino acids. The V end lost 0 bases, the J end lost 1 base, and 12 bases lay between the germline ends. From germline, CDR1 is MGHDK and CDR2 SYGVNS. Material: thymocytes. This receptor was identified in a human donor. The rearrangement links TRBV25-1 to TRBJ1-1; no reliable D call. CDR3 nucleotides: TGTGCCAGCAGTGAATATTTGAACTCCCGGAACACTGAAGCTTTCTTT. It encodes CASSEYLNSRNTEAFF.